What follows are 19 T cell receptor beta chains derived from one specimen sequenced in a study of control samples from healthy donors and cancer patients. Produced via immunoSEQ multiplex PCR; TCRdb's table is partial and in-frame only. The sample contains about 140,000 clones, roughly nine tenths of which appear only once. Sequencing used blood. These receptors were obtained from a woman under 40 in good health.

As concerns this clone: One end of the junction varies from germline; a read error may be responsible. The chain is built from TRBV28 and TRBJ1-1; 8 bases are shared with TRBD1. CDR3 length: 14 amino acids. Germline V gene lookup returns CDR1 MDHEN and CDR2 SYDVKM. The CDR3 is CASSRRQGNPEAFF. The CDR3 nucleotides are TGTGCCAGCAGCCGCCGACAGGGGAACCCTGAAGCTTTCTTT.

CDR3 sequence reads: CAWSLSRSTDTQYF. CDR3 sequence (DNA): TGTGCCTGGAGTCTGTCGCGTAGCACAGATACGCAGTATTTT. This rearrangement joins TRBV30 to TRBJ2-3; D uncertain. From germline, CDR1 is GTSNPN and CDR2 SVGIG (reference sequence). Trimming left V 2 bases short and J 0 bases short, with 9 bases between. This CDR3 has 14 residues.

This clone was picked up one time. J is TRBJ2-1 and V is TRBV19; 7 positions agree with TRBD2. Germline-derived CDR1 and CDR2 are LNHDA and SQIVND (reference sequence). The CDR3 is 14 residues long. V trimming: 7 bases; J trimming: 5 bases; junction bases outside the gene matches: 8. In DNA form, the CDR3 reads TGTGCCAGTAACTCGATCCTAGCGGACAATGAGCAGTTCTTC. Its protein product is CASNSILADNEQFF.

The genes are TRBV30 and TRBJ2-3; D remains unclear. The germline V and J ends were trimmed by 7 bases and 5 bases, with 7 bases remaining between them. In germline, CDR1 is GTSNPN, CDR2 SVGIG (reference sequence). The CDR3 contains 10 residues. The CDR3 DNA is TGTGCCTCATATAAAGATACGCAGTATTTT. Translation gives CASYKDTQYF.

This clone was observed a handful of times. The chain has TRBV5-1 and TRBJ2-5; TRBD1 might be the D (6 bases). Germline V gives CDR1 SGHRS, CDR2 YFSETQ. CDR3 length equals 13 residues. With 6 bases removed from V and 2 bases from J, the gap between germline ends came to 11 bases. CDR3 DNA sequence: TGCGCCAGCAACCCGGACAGACAAGAGACCCAGTACTTC. This sequence encodes CASNPDRQETQYF.

The chain links TRBV7-9 to TRBJ1-1; 9 positions agree with TRBD1. V trimming: 5 bases; J trimming: 4 bases; junction bases outside the gene matches: 8. The germline V gene has CDR1 SEHNR and CDR2 FQNEAQ (reference sequence). This CDR3 region has 15 residues. The CDR3 DNA sequence: TGTGCCAGCAGCGTCAGGACAGGGGCGGGCACTGAAGCTTTCTTT. It specifies CASSVRTGAGTEAFF.

There are a few counts of this clone. The rearrangement uses TRBV28 and TRBJ1-6; tentatively, D is TRBD1 (6 bases). There are 15 residues in the CDR3. V was trimmed by 2 bases and J by 6 bases, leaving 11 bases between them. Germline V CDR1 and CDR2: MDHEN, SYDVKM. The CDR3 protein is CASSLRGPGNSPLHF. In DNA, the CDR3 is TGTGCCAGCAGTTTACGGGGGCCGGGTAATTCACCCCTCCACTTT.

The V and J genes are TRBV25-1 and TRBJ2-5; TRBD1 agrees at 8 bases. Germline lookup yields CDR1 MGHDK and CDR2 SYGVNS. V dropped 7 bases and J dropped 7; count of bases not matched to a gene: 11. The CDR3 length is 14 residues. The CDR3: CASKQTGAYWTQYF. DNA of the CDR3: TGTGCCAGCAAACAGACAGGGGCCTACTGGACCCAGTACTTC.

The DNA of the CDR3 is TGTGCCAGTAGTATAGATCTCGGGACACGACCCGAGCAGTACTTC. Protein product: CASSIDLGTRPEQYF. This chain joins TRBV19 and TRBJ2-7, with D perhaps matching TRBD1 (6 bases). The germline CDR1 and CDR2 sequences are LNHDA and SQIVND (reference sequence). The CDR3 is 15 residues long. Between the trimmed V and J ends, which lost 0 bases and 6 bases, there was a span of 15 bases.

This clone has only a few counts. The V gene is TRBV30, the J gene TRBJ1-2; no reliable D call. This CDR3 has 13 residues. The V gene lost 1 base and the J gene lost 2 bases, with 8 bases spanning the gap. Germline CDR1 is GTSNPN and CDR2 is SVGIG (reference sequence). The CDR3 nucleotides are TGTGCCTGGAGTGCGGTCGGGAACTATGGCTACACCTTC. As protein: CAWSAVGNYGYTF.

The V call is TRBV4-2, the J call TRBJ1-1; 7 positions agree with TRBD1. The CDR3 extends over 15 amino acids. Trimming cost V 4 bases and J 4 bases; bases outside gene matches: 9. CDR1 and CDR2 (germline): LGHNA, YNFKEQ. The CDR3: CASSPETGRTTEAFF. CDR3 DNA: TGTGCCAGCAGCCCAGAGACAGGGAGGACCACTGAAGCTTTCTTT.

The chain has TRBV28 and TRBJ1-6; a possible D gene is TRBD1 (5 bases). V was pared by 7 bases and J by 9 bases, with 13 bases between. The germline gives CDR1 MDHEN, CDR2 SYDVKM. The CDR3 totals 13 residues. This CDR3 reads CASNFGAPSPLHF. The CDR3 nucleotides read TGTGCCAGCAATTTCGGGGCCCCTTCACCCCTCCACTTT.

The rearrangement links TRBV18 to TRBJ1-5; D gene uncertain. This CDR3 is 14 amino acids long. V was cut by 3 bases and J by 0 bases, with 6 bases left in between. Germline loops: CDR1 KGHSH, CDR2 LQKENI. The DNA of the CDR3 is TGTGCCAGCTCACCGACCGATAGCAATCAGCCCCAGCATTTT. The encoded protein is CASSPTDSNQPQHF.

The V call is TRBV5-8, the J call TRBJ1-5, with a possible D match to TRBD1 (5 bases). Germline V gene sequence: CDR1 SGHTS, CDR2 YDEGEE. V was shortened by 1 base and J by 7 bases, with 6 bases between the two germline ends. This CDR3 contains 12 residues. The CDR3 DNA is TGTGCCAGCAGCTTGCGGGGGCAGCCCCAGCATTTT. Translated, it gives CASSLRGQPQHF.

The chain recombines TRBV19 with TRBJ2-3; TRBD1 is a possible D gene (5 bases). With 0 bases removed from V and 4 bases from J, the gap between germline ends came to 8 bases. Looked up from germline, CDR1 is LNHDA and CDR2 is SQIVND (reference sequence). CDR3 size: 14 residues. For the CDR3, the DNA is TGTGCCAGTAGTATAGATGGGGCGGCAGATACGCAGTATTTT. Amino acid sequence: CASSIDGAADTQYF. Full variable domain (outside the CDR3, taken from reference TRBV19 and TRBJ2-3): DGGITQSPKYLFRKEGQNVTLSCEQNLNHDAMYWYRQDPGQGLRLIYYSQIVNDFQKGDIAEGYSVSREKKESFPLTVTSAQKNPTAFYLCASSIDGAADTQYFGPGTRLTVL.

The gene calls are TRBV7-9 and TRBJ1-5; TRBD1 matches at 7 bases. Germline-derived CDR1 and CDR2 are SEHNR and FQNEAQ (reference sequence). The length of the CDR3 is 13 residues. V dropped 4 bases and J dropped 7; count of bases not matched to a gene: 4. CDR3 in DNA: TGTGCCAGCAGCTCGACAGGGAAGCAGCCCCAGCATTTT. Translation: CASSSTGKQPQHF.

This clone was observed a single time. The chain recombines TRBV28 with TRBJ1-4, with a possible D match to TRBD1 (5 bases). V shed 11 bases and J shed 8 bases, with 18 bases lying between them. The germline V gene encodes CDR1 MDHEN and CDR2 SYDVKM. This CDR3 contains 13 residues. Here the CDR3 reads CAYWDQPSEKLFF. The CDR3 DNA follows: TGTGCCTACTGGGACCAGCCATCCGAAAAACTGTTTTTT.

The chain carries TRBV27 and TRBJ1-3; D unresolved. V was pared by 0 bases and J by 3 bases, with 9 bases between. The germline gives CDR1 MNHEY, CDR2 SMNVEV (reference sequence). The CDR3 length is 15 residues. CDR3: CASSLSAGIGNTIYF. Written as DNA, the CDR3 is TGTGCCAGCAGTTTATCTGCGGGGATTGGAAACACCATATATTTT.

The chain couples TRBV9 to TRBJ2-7; 9 bases are shared with TRBD1. The CDR3 consists of 15 residues. Germline-derived CDR1 and CDR2 are SGDLS and YYNGEE. V lost 0 bases to trimming and J lost 2 bases; unmatched junction nucleotides: 3. CDR3 DNA: TGTGCCAGCAGCGTAGTAGGGACAGGGCCCTACGAGCAGTACTTC. As protein: CASSVVGTGPYEQYF. The full variable domain, completed using reference TRBV9 and TRBJ2-7, is DSGVTQTPKHLITATGQRVTLRCSPRSGDLSVYWYQQSLDQGLQFLIQYYNGEERAKGNILERFSAQQFPDLHSELNLSSLELGDSALYFCASSVVGTGPYEQYFGPGTRLTVT.